The 11 T cell receptor beta chains listed next were all sequenced from one sample in a study of OX40 agonist ivuxolimab in advanced cancers. Generated by immunoSEQ multiplex PCR, the TCRdb table keeps only in-frame clones and is missing some. There are 55,000 to 80,000 clones in the sample; roughly 87% occur only once, and 4.5% to 6% lies in the top ten. The material was CD4+ or CD8+ T cells sorted from blood, obtained in a trial of the OX40 agonist ivuxolimab. The receptors derive from an adult with an advanced solid tumor such as melanoma, head and neck, liver or kidney cancer.

The chain joins TRBV19 to TRBJ2-1, with 10 positions matching TRBD2. The CDR3 consists of 16 residues. Germline-derived CDR1 and CDR2 are LNHDA and SQIVND (reference sequence). The trim removed 8 bases at V and 5 bases at J, leaving 12 bases unmatched. CDR3 DNA sequence: TGTGCCAGTTCCCCTTTCTTAGCGGGAGGCCACAATGAGCAGTTCTTC. Translating it yields CASSPFLAGGHNEQFF.

The gene calls are TRBV28 and TRBJ1-2; D perhaps matches TRBD1 (5 bases). Germline lookup yields CDR1 MDHEN and CDR2 SYDVKM. Trimming stripped 3 bases from V and 0 bases from J, with 14 bases between. The CDR3 has 16 residues. The CDR3 loop is CASSFYSGGANYGYTF. The CDR3 DNA is TGTGCCAGCAGTTTTTATAGTGGGGGGGCTAACTATGGCTACACCTTC.

This clone came up once. The chain carries TRBV18 and TRBJ1-5; D uncertain. The CDR3 consists of 13 residues. CDR1 KGHSH and CDR2 LQKENI come from the germline V gene. Trimming left V 3 bases short and J 3 bases short, with 6 bases between. The CDR3 DNA reads as TGTGCCAGCTCACCCGGGCTCAATCAGCCCCAGCATTTT. Its protein is CASSPGLNQPQHF.

This chain connects TRBV27 to TRBJ2-3, with no clear D. From germline, CDR1 is MNHEY and CDR2 SMNVEV (reference sequence). This CDR3 comprises 14 residues. V shed 3 bases and J shed 1 base, with 8 bases lying between them. The CDR3 loop is CASSLNLGTDTQYF. CDR3 DNA: TGTGCCAGCAGTTTGAATTTAGGCACAGATACGCAGTATTTT.

The rearrangement uses TRBV19 and TRBJ1-3; D unresolved. CDR1 is LNHDA, CDR2 SQIVND, per germline (reference sequence). V lost 6 bases and J 0 bases, leaving 3 bases between the germline ends. The CDR3 covers 12 residues. The CDR3 region is CASRSSGNTIYF. In nucleotides, the CDR3 is TGTGCCAGTAGGTCCTCTGGAAACACCATATATTTT. Full variable domain (remainder filled in from reference TRBV19 and TRBJ1-3): DGGITQSPKYLFRKEGQNVTLSCEQNLNHDAMYWYRQDPGQGLRLIYYSQIVNDFQKGDIAEGYSVSREKKESFPLTVTSAQKNPTAFYLCASRSSGNTIYFGEGSWLTVV.

The chain joins TRBV7-6 to TRBJ2-6; D unclear. Germline-derived CDR1 and CDR2 are SGHVS and FNYEAQ. The CDR3 totals 15 residues. The V and J ends lost 3 bases and 6 bases respectively, with 12 bases between them. CDR3 coding DNA: TGTGCCAGCAGCTTTTTCCCCCCCCAGGCCAACGTCCTGACTTTC. Its protein is CASSFFPPQANVLTF.

This clone was detected once. The chain links TRBV14 to TRBJ2-1; D uncertain. CDR1 SGHDN and CDR2 FVKESK come from the germline V gene. V gave up 1 base and J gave up 7 bases, with 8 bases separating them. The CDR3 spans 13 residues. The CDR3 DNA is TGTGCCAGCAGCCAAGGTTACCTTAATGAGCAGTTCTTC. It specifies CASSQGYLNEQFF.

The chain carries TRBV5-1 and TRBJ2-3; TRBD2 matches 14 bases. V trimming: 6 bases; J trimming: 4 bases; junction bases outside the gene matches: 4. Germline-derived CDR1 and CDR2 are SGHRS and YFSETQ. CDR3 size: 15 residues. The CDR3 nucleotides are TGCGCCAGCAACCCGACTAGCGGGGGGGCAGATACGCAGTATTTT. Residues: CASNPTSGGADTQYF.

The V and J genes are TRBV5-8 and TRBJ1-5, with TRBD1 as a possible D gene (5 bases). V lost 0 bases and J lost 3, with 13 bases in between. The CDR3 is made up of 16 amino acids. CDR1 and CDR2 (germline): SGHTS, YDEGEE. CDR3 in DNA: TGTGCCAGCAGCTTGGAGAAGGGGACCTTCAATCAGCCCCAGCATTTT. As protein: CASSLEKGTFNQPQHF. Full variable domain (rest looked up from reference TRBV5-8 and TRBJ1-5): EAGVTQSPTHLIKTRGQQATLRCSPISGHTSVYWYQQALGLGLQFLLWYDEGEERNRGNFPPRFSGRQFPNYSSELNVNALELEDSALYLCASSLEKGTFNQPQHFGDGTRLSIL.

The chain joins TRBV4-2 to TRBJ2-5; TRBD1 matches 7 bases. The CDR3 sequence is 16 residues long. The germline gives CDR1 LGHNA, CDR2 YNFKEQ. Losses at the gene ends were 2 bases for V and 4 bases for J; bases not matched to a gene: 10. CDR3 in DNA: TGTGCCAGCAGCCAACATGGGGACAGATCTGCAGAGACCCAGTACTTC. The encoded protein is CASSQHGDRSAETQYF.

Comment on this clone: Other DNA sequences in the same sample also yield this CDR3. The J gene is TRBJ2-7, the V gene TRBV28; possible D gene TRBD1, 5 bases. Germline V gives CDR1 MDHEN, CDR2 SYDVKM. This CDR3 has 12 residues. Trimming pared 2 bases from V and 4 bases from J, leaving 6 bases between. CDR3 nucleotides: TGTGCCAGCAGTTTAAAGGGGTACGAGCAGTACGTC. Encoded protein: CASSLKGYEQYV.